These 4 T cell receptor beta chains were sequenced from one sample in a study of blood T cell repertoires in COVID-19 (dated by TCRdb to about 2020). Libraries were made using the immunoSEQ multiplex PCR assay. TCRdb's version of the immuneACCESS table is confined to in-frame rearrangements and falls short of the full clone set. An unresolved V gene accounts for under half of the shortfall where checked; the remainder is of unknown origin. Present in this sample are roughly 340,000 clones, 70% to 90% of which were seen just once. The ten biggest clones cover around 3% of the sample. The sequencing sample was made of peripheral blood. These receptors all stem from a woman in her 30s with COVID-19, enrolled during active disease.

In this sample, this clone turned up a few times. The chain has TRBV30 and TRBJ1-1; TRBD1 is a possible D gene (6 bases). V shed 4 bases and J shed 4 bases, with 13 bases lying between them. Looked up from germline, CDR1 is GTSNPN and CDR2 is SVGIG (reference sequence). This CDR3 is built from 13 residues. In nucleotides, the CDR3 is TGTGCCTGGACTCAGGGGAGCGGCACTGAAGCTTTCTTT. Its translation: CAWTQGSGTEAFF.

The gene calls are TRBV7-2 and TRBJ2-3; 9 nucleotides align to TRBD2. J gave up 4 bases and V 4 bases, and 6 bases lay outside the gene matches. Per the germline V gene, CDR1 is SGHTA and CDR2 is FQGNSA. CDR3 size: 15 residues. CDR3 in DNA: TGTGCCAGCAGCTCCTCTAGCGGGATTGCAGATACGCAGTATTTT. Its translation is CASSSSSGIADTQYF.

This clone has just a few counts. At the DNA level, this CDR3 is encoded by other sequences in the same sample as well. The chain joins TRBV10-3 to TRBJ2-1, with 9 bases aligning to TRBD2. This CDR3 is built from 14 residues. Trimming at V came to 3 bases and at J to 4 bases, leaving 1 base not matched to a gene. CDR1 and CDR2 (germline): ENHRY, SYGVKD. In nucleotides, the CDR3 is TGTGCCATCAGTGACCTAGCGGGGTACAATGAGCAGTTCTTC. Residues: CAISDLAGYNEQFF.

The chain is built from TRBV7-9 and TRBJ2-5, with D possibly matching TRBD2 (5 bases). CDR1 and CDR2 from the germline V gene are SEHNR and FQNEAQ (reference sequence). The CDR3 length is 14 residues. V gave up 5 bases and J gave up 5 bases, with 15 bases separating them. CDR3 residues: CASSQVPGWETQYF. Here the CDR3 DNA reads TGTGCCAGCAGCCAAGTCCCGGGGTGGGAGACCCAGTACTTC.